A single sample is the source of the 16 T cell receptor beta chains below, sequenced in a study of cytomegalovirus exposure and HLA in healthy donors. PCR primers comprised 60 Vbeta and 13 Jbeta primers. TCRdb keeps only in-frame clones here, not all; method: immunoSEQ multiplex PCR. The sample lists approximately 92,000 clones; 60% to 85% were seen once. The specimen was PBMCs. The receptors were gathered from a man aged 45-60 years in good health and CMV-seropositive.

The rearrangement links TRBV7-9 to TRBJ2-7, with TRBD1 matching 8 bases. This CDR3 contains 18 residues. CDR1 is SEHNR, CDR2 FQNEAQ, per germline (reference sequence). The junction had 17 bases not matched to a gene; V was cut back by 5 bases and J by 2 bases. CDR3 amino acids: CASSTTQPSLRGPYEQYF. CDR3 sequence (DNA): TGTGCCAGCAGCACCACTCAGCCCAGTCTCAGGGGGCCCTACGAGCAGTACTTC.

This clone was seen a handful of times. The chain combines TRBV6-5 with TRBJ1-1; D remains unclear. V lost 2 bases to trimming and J lost 1 base, with 5 bases between them. Per germline, CDR1 MNHEY and CDR2 SVGAGI. This CDR3 spans 13 amino acids. CDR3 sequence (DNA): TGTGCCAGCAGTTACGGGAGGAACACTGAAGCTTTCTTT. This sequence encodes CASSYGRNTEAFF.

The chain joins TRBV19 to TRBJ2-5; TRBD1 agrees at 11 bases. After removal of 5 bases from V and 5 bases from J, the junction contained 4 bases not matched to a gene. This CDR3 has 14 amino acids. Germline V gives CDR1 LNHDA, CDR2 SQIVND (reference sequence). The CDR3 protein is CASSGTGGGETQYF. CDR3 DNA: TGTGCCAGTAGTGGGACAGGGGGAGGCGAGACCCAGTACTTC.

The V and J genes are TRBV6-5 and TRBJ2-3; D possibly corresponds to TRBD1 (6 bases). This CDR3 is built from 12 residues. CDR1 and CDR2 (germline): MNHEY, SVGAGI. Trimming left V 4 bases short and J 9 bases short, with 11 bases between. CDR3 sequence (DNA): TGTGCCAGCAGTTTTGACAGGAGCACGCAGTATTTT. It encodes CASSFDRSTQYF.

V is TRBV5-3 and J is TRBJ1-6, with a possible D match to TRBD1 (6 bases). TRBV5-3 is placed among ORFs of uncertain function. Trimming stripped 2 bases from V and 5 bases from J, with 8 bases between. The CDR3 is 14 amino acids. The chain's CDR3 is CARSFGGHNSPLHF. DNA of the CDR3: TGTGCCAGAAGCTTCGGGGGGCATAATTCACCCCTCCACTTT.

The chain combines TRBV27 with TRBJ2-7, with TRBD1 as a possible D gene (5 bases). V was pared by 0 bases and J by 1 base, with 13 bases between. The CDR3 loop spans 16 amino acids. Germline lookup yields CDR1 MNHEY and CDR2 SMNVEV (reference sequence). CDR3 residues: CASSLSFQGQSYEQYF. As DNA, the CDR3 is TGTGCCAGCAGTTTATCATTCCAGGGTCAATCCTACGAGCAGTACTTC.

The chain links TRBV30 to TRBJ1-5; 7 nucleotides agree with TRBD1. The germline V gene encodes CDR1 GTSNPN and CDR2 SVGIG (reference sequence). After removal of 5 bases from V and 0 bases from J, the junction contained 1 base not matched to a gene. There are 13 residues in the CDR3. CDR3 sequence reads: CAWDRDSNQPQHF. As DNA, the CDR3 is TGTGCCTGGGACAGGGATAGCAATCAGCCCCAGCATTTT.

The CDR3 nucleotides are TGTGCCAGCGACGGAGGAGGATATGAGCAGTACTTC. It codes for CASDGGGYEQYF. The V gene is TRBV5-5, the J gene TRBJ2-7, with a possible D match to TRBD2 (5 bases). The CDR3 consists of 12 residues. Trimming took off 7 bases at V and 7 bases at J, with 15 bases between the two ends. In germline, CDR1 is SGHKS, CDR2 YYEKEE (reference sequence).

The chain employs TRBV7-3 and TRBJ1-1; D gene unclear. The CDR3 loop spans 13 amino acids. V was shortened by 5 bases and J by 4 bases, with 11 bases between the two germline ends. The V gene's germline CDR1 is SGHTA and CDR2 FQGTGA. CDR3 DNA: TGTGCCAGCAGCACCGGACTTCTCACTGAAGCTTTCTTT. Protein sequence: CASSTGLLTEAFF.

The genes are TRBV27 and TRBJ2-5, with 12 bases matching TRBD2. The CDR3 is made up of 15 amino acids. V gave up 6 bases and J gave up 2 bases; unmatched junction bases: 4. The germline gives CDR1 MNHEY, CDR2 SMNVEV (reference sequence). CDR3 residues: CASRLLAGGQETQYF. As DNA, the CDR3 is TGTGCCAGCAGGCTCCTAGCGGGGGGGCAAGAGACCCAGTACTTC.

CDR3 sequence (DNA): TGTGCCAGCAGTTACTCGACTTCGTACCAAGAGACCCAGTACTTC. Translation gives CASSYSTSYQETQYF. The chain joins TRBV6-5 to TRBJ2-5; D remains unclear. Looked up from germline, CDR1 is MNHEY and CDR2 is SVGAGI. This CDR3 is built from 15 residues. Trimming took off 0 bases at V and 0 bases at J, with 8 bases between the two ends.

The chain carries TRBV27 and TRBJ2-4; weak D call: TRBD1 (5 bases). Trimming took off 6 bases at V and 5 bases at J, with 17 bases between the two ends. Germline loops: CDR1 MNHEY, CDR2 SMNVEV (reference sequence). This CDR3 comprises 15 residues. CDR3 DNA sequence: TGTGCCAGCAGAGTGAAGGGAAGGGGCCAAAACATTCAGTACTTC. Amino acid sequence: CASRVKGRGQNIQYF.

The chain uses TRBV6-6 and TRBJ2-2; no definite D call. With 7 bases removed from V and 1 base from J, the gap between germline ends came to 4 bases. This CDR3 has 12 amino acids. Germline CDR1 MNHNY, CDR2 SVGAGI (reference sequence). CDR3 bases: TGTGCCAGCAACATGAACACCGGGGAGCTGTTTTTT. It codes for CASNMNTGELFF.

The rearrangement uses TRBV5-6 and TRBJ2-7; D gene uncertain. Germline CDR1 and CDR2: SGHDT and YYEEEE. V lost 2 bases to trimming and J lost 2 bases, with 11 bases between them. This CDR3 comprises 14 residues. The CDR3 here is CASSFVGTAYEQYF. The DNA of the CDR3 is TGTGCCAGCAGCTTCGTCGGTACGGCCTACGAGCAGTACTTC.

J is TRBJ2-7 and V is TRBV18; the D gene is possibly TRBD2 (5 bases). CDR3 length equals 14 residues. Between the trimmed V and J ends, which lost 3 bases and 6 bases, there was a span of 15 bases. Germline CDR1 is KGHSH and CDR2 is LQKENI. The CDR3 nucleotides read TGTGCCAGCTCACCGTCGGGAACACTTGTCGAGCAGTACTTC. Its protein is CASSPSGTLVEQYF.

V is TRBV19 and J is TRBJ1-5; D not resolved. This CDR3 spans 18 amino acids. The germline V gene encodes CDR1 LNHDA and CDR2 SQIVND (reference sequence). With 7 bases removed from V and 0 bases from J, the gap between germline ends came to 22 bases. CDR3 coding DNA: TGTGCCAGTAATATCATGTTCTGGCAGGATTATAGCAATCAGCCCCAGCATTTT. This codes for CASNIMFWQDYSNQPQHF.